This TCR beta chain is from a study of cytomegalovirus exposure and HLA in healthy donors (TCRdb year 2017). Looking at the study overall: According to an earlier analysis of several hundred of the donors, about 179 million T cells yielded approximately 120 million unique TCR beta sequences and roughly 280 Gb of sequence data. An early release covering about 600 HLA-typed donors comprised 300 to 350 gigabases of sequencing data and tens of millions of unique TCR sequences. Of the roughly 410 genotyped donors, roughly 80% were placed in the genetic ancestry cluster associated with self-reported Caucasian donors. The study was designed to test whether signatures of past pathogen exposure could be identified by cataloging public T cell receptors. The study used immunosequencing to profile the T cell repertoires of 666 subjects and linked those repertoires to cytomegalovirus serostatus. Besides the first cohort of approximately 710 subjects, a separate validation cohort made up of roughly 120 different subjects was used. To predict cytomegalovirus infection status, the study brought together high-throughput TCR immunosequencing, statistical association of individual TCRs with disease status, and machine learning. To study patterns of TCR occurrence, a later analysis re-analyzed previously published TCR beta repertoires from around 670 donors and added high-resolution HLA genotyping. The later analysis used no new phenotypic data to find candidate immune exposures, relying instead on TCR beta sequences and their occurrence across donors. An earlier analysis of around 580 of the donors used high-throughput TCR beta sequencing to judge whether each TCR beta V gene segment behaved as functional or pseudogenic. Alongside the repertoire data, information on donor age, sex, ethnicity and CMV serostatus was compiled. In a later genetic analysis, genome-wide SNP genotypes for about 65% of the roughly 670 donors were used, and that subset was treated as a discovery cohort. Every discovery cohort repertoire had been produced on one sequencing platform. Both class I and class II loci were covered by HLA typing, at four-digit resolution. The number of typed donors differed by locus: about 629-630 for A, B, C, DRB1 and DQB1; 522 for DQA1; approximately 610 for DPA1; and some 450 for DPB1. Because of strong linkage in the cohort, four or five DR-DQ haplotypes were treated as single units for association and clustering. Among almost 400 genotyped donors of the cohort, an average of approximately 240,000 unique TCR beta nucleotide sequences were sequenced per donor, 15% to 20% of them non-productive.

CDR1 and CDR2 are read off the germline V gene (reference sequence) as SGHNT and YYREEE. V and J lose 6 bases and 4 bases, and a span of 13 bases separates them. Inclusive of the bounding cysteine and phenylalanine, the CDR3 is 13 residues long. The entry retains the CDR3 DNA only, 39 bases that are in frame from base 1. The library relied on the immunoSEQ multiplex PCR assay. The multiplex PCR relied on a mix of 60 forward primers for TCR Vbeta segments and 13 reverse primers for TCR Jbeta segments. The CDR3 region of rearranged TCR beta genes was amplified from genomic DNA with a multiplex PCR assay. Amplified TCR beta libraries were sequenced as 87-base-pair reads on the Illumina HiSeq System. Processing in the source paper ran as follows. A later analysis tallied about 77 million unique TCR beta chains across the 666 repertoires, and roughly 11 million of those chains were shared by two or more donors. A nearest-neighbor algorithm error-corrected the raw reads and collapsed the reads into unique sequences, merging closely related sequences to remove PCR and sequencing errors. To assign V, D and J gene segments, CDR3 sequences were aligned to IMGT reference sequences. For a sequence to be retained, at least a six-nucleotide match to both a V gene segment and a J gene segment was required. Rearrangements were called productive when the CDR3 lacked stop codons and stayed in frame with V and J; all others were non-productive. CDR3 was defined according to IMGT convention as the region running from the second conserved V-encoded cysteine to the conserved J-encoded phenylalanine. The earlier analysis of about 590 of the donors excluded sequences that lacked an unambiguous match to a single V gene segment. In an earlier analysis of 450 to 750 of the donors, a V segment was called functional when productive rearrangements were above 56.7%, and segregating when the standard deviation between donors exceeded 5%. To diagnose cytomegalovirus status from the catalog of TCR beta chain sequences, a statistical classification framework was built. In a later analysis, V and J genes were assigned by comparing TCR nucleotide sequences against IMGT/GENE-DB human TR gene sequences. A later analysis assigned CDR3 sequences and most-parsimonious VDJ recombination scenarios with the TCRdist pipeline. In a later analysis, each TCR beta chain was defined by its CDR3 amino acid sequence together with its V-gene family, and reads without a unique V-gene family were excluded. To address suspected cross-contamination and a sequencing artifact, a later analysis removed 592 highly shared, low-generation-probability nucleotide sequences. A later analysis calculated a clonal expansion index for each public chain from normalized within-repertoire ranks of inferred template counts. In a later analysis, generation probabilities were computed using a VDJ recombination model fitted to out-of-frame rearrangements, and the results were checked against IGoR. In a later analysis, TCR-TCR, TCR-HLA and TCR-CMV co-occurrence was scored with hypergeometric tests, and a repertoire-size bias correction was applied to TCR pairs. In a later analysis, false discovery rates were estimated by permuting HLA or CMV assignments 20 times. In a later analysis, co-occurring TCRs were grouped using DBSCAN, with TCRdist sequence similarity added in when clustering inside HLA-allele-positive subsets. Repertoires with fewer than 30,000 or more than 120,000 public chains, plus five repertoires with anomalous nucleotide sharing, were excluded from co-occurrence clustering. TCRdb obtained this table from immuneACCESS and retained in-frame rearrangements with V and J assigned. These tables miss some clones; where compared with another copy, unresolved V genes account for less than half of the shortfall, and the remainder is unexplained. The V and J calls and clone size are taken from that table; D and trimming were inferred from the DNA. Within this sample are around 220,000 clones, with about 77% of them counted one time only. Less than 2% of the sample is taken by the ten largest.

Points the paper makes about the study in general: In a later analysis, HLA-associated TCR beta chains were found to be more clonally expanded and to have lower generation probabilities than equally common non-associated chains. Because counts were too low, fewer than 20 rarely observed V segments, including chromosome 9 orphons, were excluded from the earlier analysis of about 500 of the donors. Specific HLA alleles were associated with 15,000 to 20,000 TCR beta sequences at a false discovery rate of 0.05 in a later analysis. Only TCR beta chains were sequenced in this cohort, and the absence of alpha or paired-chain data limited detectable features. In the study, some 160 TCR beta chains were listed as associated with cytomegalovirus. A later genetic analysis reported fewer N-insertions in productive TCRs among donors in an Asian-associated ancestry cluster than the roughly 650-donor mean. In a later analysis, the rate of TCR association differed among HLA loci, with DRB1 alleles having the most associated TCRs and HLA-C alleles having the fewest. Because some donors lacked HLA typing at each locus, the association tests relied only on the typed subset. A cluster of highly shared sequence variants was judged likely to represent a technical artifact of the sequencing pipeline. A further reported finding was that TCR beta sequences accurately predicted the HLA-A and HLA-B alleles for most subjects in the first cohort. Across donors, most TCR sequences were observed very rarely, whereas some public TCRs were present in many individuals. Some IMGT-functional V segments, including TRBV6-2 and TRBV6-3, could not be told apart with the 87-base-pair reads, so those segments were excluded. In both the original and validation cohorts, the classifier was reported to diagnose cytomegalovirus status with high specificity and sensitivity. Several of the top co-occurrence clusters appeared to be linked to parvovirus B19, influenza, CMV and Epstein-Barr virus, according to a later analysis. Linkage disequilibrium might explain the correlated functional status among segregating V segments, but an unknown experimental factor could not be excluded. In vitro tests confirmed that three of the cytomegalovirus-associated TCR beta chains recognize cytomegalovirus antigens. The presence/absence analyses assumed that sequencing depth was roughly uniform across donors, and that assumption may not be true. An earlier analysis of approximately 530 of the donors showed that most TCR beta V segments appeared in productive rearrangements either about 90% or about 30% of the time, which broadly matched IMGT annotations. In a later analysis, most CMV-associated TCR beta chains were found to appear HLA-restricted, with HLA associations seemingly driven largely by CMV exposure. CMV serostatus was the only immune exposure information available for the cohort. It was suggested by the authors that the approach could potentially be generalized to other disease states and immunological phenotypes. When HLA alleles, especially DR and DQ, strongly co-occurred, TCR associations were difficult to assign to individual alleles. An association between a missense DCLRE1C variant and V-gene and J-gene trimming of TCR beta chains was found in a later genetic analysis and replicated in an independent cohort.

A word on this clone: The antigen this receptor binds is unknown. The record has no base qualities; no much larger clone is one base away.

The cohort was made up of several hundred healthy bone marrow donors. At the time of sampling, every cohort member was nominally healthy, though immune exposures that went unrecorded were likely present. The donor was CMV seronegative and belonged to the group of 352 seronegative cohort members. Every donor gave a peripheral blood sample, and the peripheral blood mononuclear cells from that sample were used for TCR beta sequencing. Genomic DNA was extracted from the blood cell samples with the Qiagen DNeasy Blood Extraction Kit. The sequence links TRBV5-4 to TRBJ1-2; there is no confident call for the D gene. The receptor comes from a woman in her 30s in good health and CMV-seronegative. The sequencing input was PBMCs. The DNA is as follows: TGTGCCAGCATCAGCGACCCGGGCTATGGCTACACCTTC. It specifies CASISDPGYGYTF. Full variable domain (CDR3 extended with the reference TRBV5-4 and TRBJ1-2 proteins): ETGVTQSPTHLIKTRGQQVTLRCSSQSGHNTVSWYQQALGQGPQFIFQYYREEENGRGNFPPRFSGLQFPNYSSELNVNALELDDSALYLCASISDPGYGYTFGSGTRLTVV.